This paragraph reports one TCR beta chain. This specimen belongs to a study of low-dose radiotherapy and immunotherapy resistance in tumors. As their treatment, donors received nivolumab, ipilimumab, aspirin, low-dose cyclophosphamide and low-dose radiotherapy. V trimming: 1 base; J trimming: 7 bases; junction bases outside the gene matches: 3. The CDR3 loop spans 14 amino acids. Per germline, CDR1 LGHDT and CDR2 YNNKEL (reference sequence). Primers used for first-strand cDNA, a TRAV- and TRBV-specific set, covered both alpha and beta chains. Amplification of TCRs used a constant-region primer and V-primer adapter for around 18 PCR cycles. A single record per CDR3 protein comes from TCRdb applying MiXCR to the reads. The sample yields some 11,000 distinct CDR3 sequences, 51% seen once.

The V call is TRBV3-1, the J call TRBJ2-7; 11 bases align to TRBD2. The sequence came from a human donor with advanced metastatic prostate, ovarian, gallbladder or colorectal cancer (not recorded which). This table probably holds off-target reads from a library built for another chain. CDR3 in amino acids: CASSQAGTSGEQYF. The DNA for the CDR3 is TGTGCCAGCAGCCAAGCCGGGACTAGCGGAGAGCAGTACTTC.